This T cell receptor (beta chain) was identified during a study of T cell responses to AZD1222 COVID-19 vaccine. CDR1 and CDR2 (germline): MNHEY, SMNVEV (reference sequence). This CDR3 comprises 16 residues. The V gene end was trimmed by 2 bases and the J gene end by 4 bases; junction bases not matched to a gene: 9. About this clone itself: Its matching antigen is unknown.

Study results and caveats: Within unmutated variant regions lay the reported targets of nearly half of spike-specific TCRs. No day 14 peak samples; only post-peak repertoires were characterized. Among those given AZD1222, only five or six were seropositive at baseline.

The assay was immunoSEQ multiplex PCR, and TCRdb's table has in-frame clones only and misses some. The repertoire has around 110,000 clones, 70% to 90% of them found once; the top ten carry roughly 3.9%. The sample here was peripheral blood, taken on day 0 of MenACWY control vaccination. The chain links TRBV27 to TRBJ2-7; TRBD1 agrees at 9 bases. The receptor comes from an adult in good health. The CDR3 here is CASSLTWGTGIYEQYF. The CDR3 nucleotides are TGTGCCAGCAGTTTAACCTGGGGGACAGGGATATACGAGCAGTACTTC.